One sample yielded the 30 T cell receptor beta chains listed below, sequenced in a study of early T cells in non-severe SARS-CoV-2 infection. TCRdb re-called the 5' RACE reads with MiXCR, one entry per CDR3 protein. The table has 75,000 to 100,000 distinct CDR3 sequences, around 15% seen once. The sequenced sample consisted of whole blood. All receptors derive from an adult who was a healthcare worker with PCR-confirmed SARS-CoV-2 infection or an uninfected control (not recorded which).

A few counts support this clonotype. The V gene is TRBV7-2, the J gene TRBJ2-3, with D perhaps matching TRBD2 (5 bases). The germline V gene has CDR1 SGHTA and CDR2 FQGNSA. The V and J ends lost 1 base and 5 bases respectively, with 10 bases between them. The CDR3 extends over 14 amino acids. CDR3 residues: CASSLGAVIDTQYF. The CDR3 nucleotides are TGTGCCAGCAGCTTAGGAGCGGTCATAGATACGCAGTATTTT.

The chain employs TRBV3-1 and TRBJ2-3; D might be TRBD2 (6 bases). This CDR3 is 14 amino acids long. Trimming removed 7 bases at V and 0 bases at J, with 11 bases between. The germline V gene has CDR1 LGHDT and CDR2 YNNKEL (reference sequence). The CDR3 sequence: CASTIRGSTDTQYF. The CDR3 DNA is TGTGCCAGCACTATCCGGGGGAGCACAGATACGCAGTATTTT.

This chain joins TRBV28 and TRBJ2-6, with 7 bases lining up with TRBD1. Germline V gene lookup returns CDR1 MDHEN and CDR2 SYDVKM. V was clipped by 9 bases and J by 0 bases; unmatched bases: 8. The CDR3 spans 16 residues. The CDR3 here is CASTGTASSGANVLTF. CDR3 DNA: TGTGCCAGTACCGGGACAGCTTCCTCTGGGGCCAACGTCCTGACTTTC.

CDR3 sequence (DNA): TGTGCCAGCAGACTAGGGGAAGGAAACACCATATATTTT. Protein sequence: CASRLGEGNTIYF. The chain employs TRBV28 and TRBJ1-3, with D maybe TRBD1 (5 bases). The CDR3 extends over 13 amino acids. Germline V gene lookup returns CDR1 MDHEN and CDR2 SYDVKM. Trimming pared 6 bases from V and 4 bases from J, leaving 10 bases between. The variable domain in full, with the rest retrieved from reference TRBV28 and TRBJ1-3, is DVKVTQSSRYLVKRTGEKVFLECVQDMDHENMFWYRQDPGLGLRLIYFSYDVKMKEKGDIPEGYSVSREKKERFSLILESASTNQTSMYLCASRLGEGNTIYFGEGSWLTVV.

There are a few counts of this clonotype. The rearrangement uses TRBV5-1 and TRBJ2-7; a weak D match, TRBD1 (5 bases). CDR1 SGHRS and CDR2 YFSETQ come from the germline V gene. Trimming shortened V by 4 bases and J by 3 bases, and 14 bases separated the two germline ends. The CDR3 is 14 residues long. DNA for the CDR3: TGCGCCAGCAGCCCGTCAGGGCCAGACTACGAGCAGTACTTC. Translation: CASSPSGPDYEQYF.

The gene calls are TRBV7-3 and TRBJ2-1; D remains unclear. The CDR3 runs 15 residues. Trimming left V 4 bases short and J 8 bases short, with 18 bases between. Germline CDR1 is SGHTA and CDR2 is FQGTGA. CDR3 sequence (DNA): TGTGCCAGCAGCTCCGGAAAGGGCCGGGTCGATGAGCAGTTCTTC. Translation: CASSSGKGRVDEQFF.

The chain links TRBV29-1 to TRBJ2-3; D is perhaps TRBD2 (5 bases). V shed 8 bases and J shed 8 bases, with 11 bases lying between them. This CDR3 is built from 10 residues. Germline CDR1 reads SQVTM; CDR2 reads ANQGSEA. The CDR3 loop is CSSAEGTQYF. DNA of the CDR3: TGCAGCTCTGCCGAGGGTACGCAGTATTTT.

The rearrangement links TRBV6-6 to TRBJ1-4; 9 bases fit TRBD1. The CDR3 has 15 residues. The V gene's germline CDR1 is MNHNY and CDR2 SVGAGI (reference sequence). The junction had 11 bases not matched to a gene; V was cut back by 5 bases and J by 10 bases. In DNA form, the CDR3 reads TGTGCCAGCAGTCCAAACCGGGACAGGGTCGGAAAACTGTTTTTT. Encoded protein: CASSPNRDRVGKLFF.

The gene calls are TRBV29-1 and TRBJ1-1, with D uncertain. The CDR3 is 11 amino acids. Trimming took 7 bases from V and 9 from J, leaving 15 bases between them. Germline V gene data show CDR1 as SQVTM and CDR2 as ANQGSEA. The CDR3 loop reads CSARLSSQAFF. The CDR3 coding sequence is TGCAGCGCCCGGCTGTCTTCACAAGCTTTCTTT.

This clonotype occurred a few times. The chain links TRBV3-1 to TRBJ2-7; either TRBD1 or TRBD2 may fit D (5 bases each). The CDR3 totals 15 residues. V shed 3 bases and J shed 5 bases, with 17 bases lying between them. Germline V gene data show CDR1 as LGHDT and CDR2 as YNNKEL (reference sequence). CDR3 residues: CASSQAGTPGNEQYF. The DNA of the CDR3 is TGTGCCAGCAGCCAGGCCGGGACCCCCGGGAACGAGCAGTACTTC.

This clonotype was seen only a few times. The V and J genes are TRBV20-1 and TRBJ2-7, with 10 bases aligning to TRBD1. CDR3 length equals 13 residues. The V segment lost 3 bases and the J segment 2 bases; nucleotides outside the gene matches: 1. The V gene's germline CDR1 is DFQATT and CDR2 SNEGSKA (reference sequence). The CDR3 sequence: CSASGTGAYEQYF. CDR3 sequence (DNA): TGCAGTGCTAGTGGGACAGGGGCCTACGAGCAGTACTTC.

The chain recombines TRBV4-3 with TRBJ1-4, with D possibly matching TRBD1 (5 bases). The CDR3 is 13 residues long. V was clipped by 3 bases and J by 5 bases, with 7 bases between them. Germline V lookup: CDR1 LGHNA, CDR2 YSLEER. CDR3 region: CASSQGPNEKLFF. CDR3 in DNA: TGCGCCAGCAGCCAGGGGCCGAATGAAAAACTGTTTTTT.

The chain carries TRBV7-2 and TRBJ2-3; D is possibly TRBD1 or TRBD2 (6 bases each). Germline V lookup: CDR1 SGHTA, CDR2 FQGNSA. The CDR3 is made up of 15 amino acids. V shed 5 bases and J shed 3 bases, with 15 bases lying between them. This chain's CDR3 is CASSPGARRTDTQYF. CDR3 DNA: TGTGCCAGCAGCCCGGGGGCCCGAAGGACAGATACGCAGTATTTT.

The chain has TRBV10-3 and TRBJ1-1, with 7 bases fitting TRBD1. Per germline, CDR1 ENHRY and CDR2 SYGVKD. The CDR3 length is 12 residues. Germline trimming cut 6 bases from V and 8 bases from J; bases unmatched to any gene: 6. In DNA form, the CDR3 reads TGTGCCATCAGCGACAGGGCTTCCGAAGCTTTCTTT. It encodes CAISDRASEAFF.

The V and J genes are TRBV2 and TRBJ2-3, with D possibly matching TRBD1 (5 bases). The V end lost 2 bases, the J end lost 2 bases, and 8 bases lay between the germline ends. This CDR3 spans 14 amino acids. The V gene's germline CDR1 is SNHLY and CDR2 FYNNEI. In DNA form, the CDR3 reads TGTGCCAGCAGTGAAAAGGACACCACAGATACGCAGTATTTT. It encodes CASSEKDTTDTQYF.

This clonotype was picked up many times. The J gene is TRBJ2-1, the V gene TRBV12-3 or TRBV12-4, with 7 positions matching TRBD2. Unmatched junction bases numbered 10, after V lost 8 bases and J lost 3 bases. The CDR3 is 15 amino acids. The CDR3 coding sequence is TGTGCCAGCGCCTGGGGGAGCGGGAACTACAATGAGCAGTTCTTC. It is translated as CASAWGSGNYNEQFF.

The V and J genes are TRBV5-5 and TRBJ2-7; D is unresolved. The CDR3 contains 17 residues. The V gene lost 2 bases and the J gene lost 4 bases, with 22 bases spanning the gap. From germline, CDR1 is SGHKS and CDR2 YYEKEE (reference sequence). CDR3 sequence (DNA): TGTGCCAGCAGCTTCTATGAAGGCCAGCAGATTGGTTACGAGCAGTACTTC. It translates to CASSFYEGQQIGYEQYF.

The chain couples TRBV20-1 to TRBJ2-3; the match to TRBD2 covers 12 bases. This CDR3 comprises 14 residues. Germline V gene lookup returns CDR1 DFQATT and CDR2 SNEGSKA (reference sequence). Trimming at V came to 5 bases and at J to 1 base, leaving 1 base not matched to a gene. The CDR3 sequence: CSAWTSGGTDTQYF. The CDR3 DNA follows: TGCAGTGCTTGGACTAGCGGGGGCACAGATACGCAGTATTTT.

This CDR3 is CASRPGQVGNTIYF. The CDR3 DNA sequence: TGTGCCAGCAGGCCCGGACAGGTTGGAAACACCATATATTTT. This sequence joins TRBV6-6 and TRBJ1-3, with TRBD1 identical over 7 bases. Unmatched junction bases numbered 5, after V lost 6 bases and J lost 3 bases. CDR1 is MNHNY and CDR2 is SVGAGI in the germline V gene (reference sequence). This CDR3 comprises 14 residues.

This chain links TRBV29-1 with TRBJ2-4; a weak D match, TRBD2 (5 bases). CDR1 is SQVTM and CDR2 is ANQGSEA in the germline V gene. The CDR3 sequence is 12 residues long. V was pared by 6 bases and J by 8 bases, with 14 bases between. The CDR3 DNA reads as TGCAGCGTAGAAAATTCCGGGGACATTCAGTACTTC. This encodes CSVENSGDIQYF.

The V call is TRBV2, the J call TRBJ2-2, with TRBD1 as a possible D gene (6 bases). Germline V gene sequence: CDR1 SNHLY, CDR2 FYNNEI. V lost 6 bases, J lost 4 bases, and 18 bases lay in between. CDR3 length: 16 amino acids. DNA for the CDR3: TGTGCCAGCAGCCAAACCCGGGACAAAGGCACCGGGGAGCTGTTTTTT. Protein: CASSQTRDKGTGELFF.

The CDR3 protein is CSAVVFGEGTDTQYF. The CDR3 DNA follows: TGCAGTGCTGTCGTTTTCGGGGAGGGCACAGATACGCAGTATTTT. V usage is TRBV20-1 and J usage is TRBJ2-3; D is possibly TRBD2 (6 bases). Trimming cost V 5 bases and J 1 base, with 16 bases left between them. Per the germline V gene, CDR1 is DFQATT and CDR2 is SNEGSKA (reference sequence). CDR3 length equals 15 residues.

The sample holds many counts of this clonotype. Here the CDR3 DNA reads TGTGCCACCAGTCTCGTCTTCTCCTCATTAGCTTATGGCTACACCTTC. Translated: CATSLVFSSLAYGYTF. The V and J genes are TRBV24-1 and TRBJ1-2; D is ambiguous. V lost 6 bases and J 5 bases, leaving 21 bases between the germline ends. The CDR3 has 16 residues. The germline gives CDR1 KGHDR, CDR2 SFDVKD.

This clonotype occurred many times. The rearrangement links TRBV12-3 or TRBV12-4 to TRBJ1-1; TRBD1 agrees at 7 bases. V gave up 3 bases and J gave up 8 bases; unmatched junction bases: 6. This CDR3 region has 13 residues. The DNA of the CDR3 is TGTGCCAGCAGTTTGGGGGGGGACAGCGAAGCTTTCTTT. It specifies CASSLGGDSEAFF.

In its sample, this clonotype was seen a few times. The V gene is TRBV21-1, the J gene TRBJ1-6; the table's D gene call, TRBD1, was not cross checked with the DNA. TRBV21-1 is a pseudogene locus. This CDR3 has 13 residues. The CDR3 DNA reads as TGTGCCAGCAAGCGACAGGGAAATTCACCCCTCCACTTT. As protein: CASKRQGNSPLHF.

The chain joins TRBV29-1 to TRBJ2-7; D is uncertain. The length of the CDR3 is 12 residues. V was trimmed by 4 bases and J by 7 bases, leaving 14 bases between them. Germline assignment: CDR1 SQVTM and CDR2 ANQGSEA. The CDR3 DNA is TGCAGCGTTGGGGGTGCCCTCTGGGAGCAGTACTTC. The encoded protein is CSVGGALWEQYF.

The rearrangement links TRBV19 to TRBJ2-4, with D possibly TRBD2 on 5 matching bases. This CDR3 is 18 amino acids long. Trimming stripped 4 bases from V and 2 bases from J, with 21 bases between. Looked up from germline, CDR1 is LNHDA and CDR2 is SQIVND (reference sequence). CDR3 coding DNA: TGTGCCAGTAGTAAGCGGCCTTCTTTTGGGGATACCAAAAACATTCAGTACTTC. It yields the protein CASSKRPSFGDTKNIQYF.

The chain is built from TRBV7-2 and TRBJ1-4, with 8 bases lining up with TRBD1. V lost 6 bases and J lost 4; bases outside the gene matches: 4. Looked up from germline, CDR1 is SGHTA and CDR2 is FQGNSA. CDR3 length: 14 residues. The CDR3 region is CASSRTGNNEKLFF. DNA of the CDR3: TGTGCCAGCAGTCGGACAGGGAATAATGAAAAACTGTTTTTT. The whole variable domain, filled in from reference TRBV7-2 and TRBJ1-4, reads GAGVSQSPSNKVTEKGKDVELRCDPISGHTALYWYRQSLGQGLEFLIYFQGNSAPDKSGLPSDRFSAERTGGSVSTLTIQRTQQEDSAVYLCASSRTGNNEKLFFGSGTQLSVL.

In DNA form, the CDR3 reads TGCAGTGTCCAACCCGGACAGGACCTTAGTGAGCAGTACTTC. Residues: CSVQPGQDLSEQYF. The J gene is TRBJ2-7, the V gene TRBV20-1; 7 positions agree with TRBD1. J gave up 7 bases and V 7 bases, and 16 bases lay outside the gene matches. The CDR3 sequence is 14 residues long. Per the germline V gene, CDR1 is DFQATT and CDR2 is SNEGSKA (reference sequence).

V usage is TRBV28 and J usage is TRBJ2-7; 7 nucleotides match TRBD1. The CDR3 length is 14 residues. Germline CDR1 is MDHEN and CDR2 is SYDVKM. The J segment lost 0 bases and the V segment lost 7 bases, leaving 6 bases of the junction unmatched. The CDR3 sequence: CASTPGGSSYEQYF. DNA for the CDR3: TGTGCCAGCACCCCAGGGGGTAGCTCCTACGAGCAGTACTTC. Based on the CDR3 plus reference TRBV28 and TRBJ2-7, the full variable domain is DVKVTQSSRYLVKRTGEKVFLECVQDMDHENMFWYRQDPGLGLRLIYFSYDVKMKEKGDIPEGYSVSREKKERFSLILESASTNQTSMYLCASTPGGSSYEQYFGPGTRLTVT.